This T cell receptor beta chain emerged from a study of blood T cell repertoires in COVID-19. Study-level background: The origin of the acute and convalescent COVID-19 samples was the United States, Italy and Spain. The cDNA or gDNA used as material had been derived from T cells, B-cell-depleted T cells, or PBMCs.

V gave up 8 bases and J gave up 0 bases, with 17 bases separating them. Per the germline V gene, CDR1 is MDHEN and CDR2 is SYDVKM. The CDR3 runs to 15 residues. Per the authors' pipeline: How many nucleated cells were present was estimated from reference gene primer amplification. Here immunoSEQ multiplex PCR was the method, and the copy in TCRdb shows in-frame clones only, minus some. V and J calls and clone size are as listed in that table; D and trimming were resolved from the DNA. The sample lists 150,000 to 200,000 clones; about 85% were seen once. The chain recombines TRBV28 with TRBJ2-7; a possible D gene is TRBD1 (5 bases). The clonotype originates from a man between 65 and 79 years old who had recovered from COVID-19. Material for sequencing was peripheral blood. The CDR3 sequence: CASGPTVPFSYEQYF. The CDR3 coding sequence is TGTGCCAGCGGACCGACAGTCCCCTTCTCCTACGAGCAGTACTTC.